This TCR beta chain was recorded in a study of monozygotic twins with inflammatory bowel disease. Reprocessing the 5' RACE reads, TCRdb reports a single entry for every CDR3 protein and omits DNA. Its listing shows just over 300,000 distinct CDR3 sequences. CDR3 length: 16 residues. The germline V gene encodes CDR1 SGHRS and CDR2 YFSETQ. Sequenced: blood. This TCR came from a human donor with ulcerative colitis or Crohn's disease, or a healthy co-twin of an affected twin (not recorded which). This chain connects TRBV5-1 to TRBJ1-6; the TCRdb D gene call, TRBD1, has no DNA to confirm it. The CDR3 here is CASSLGQGGKNSPLHF.